A single sample gave rise to the 30 T cell receptor beta chains below, sequenced in a study of Ad26.COV2.S vaccination and SARS-CoV-2 variants. The treatment here: around 19 received Ad26.COV2.S at low or high dose, single or two shots; several received placebo; per-sample allocation not given. Each sample was drawn 63 days after the first injection (of vaccine or placebo). Here immunoSEQ multiplex PCR was the method, and the copy in TCRdb shows in-frame clones only, minus some. Of fewer than 600,000 clones listed, approximately 90% are singletons. The starting material was peripheral blood, obtained in a trial of Ad26.COV2.S vaccine versus placebo. Receptors originate from a person aged 18 to 59 who received the Ad26.COV2.S COVID-19 vaccine or a placebo.

The chain employs TRBV3-1 (or the pseudogene TRBV3-2) and TRBJ1-5; D gene uncertain. Trimming shortened V by 2 bases and J by 8 bases, and 10 bases separated the two germline ends. The CDR3 is 13 amino acids. Germline assignment: CDR1 LGHDT and CDR2 YNNKEL (reference sequence). The CDR3 protein is CASSQSRDKPQHF. The CDR3 DNA follows: TGTGCCAGCAGCCAATCTCGCGATAAGCCCCAGCATTTT.

The chain employs TRBV6-2 or TRBV6-3 and TRBJ1-2; D is possibly TRBD1 (5 bases). This CDR3 is 15 amino acids long. CDR1 and CDR2 (germline): MNHEY, SVGEGT. The V and J ends lost 2 bases and 3 bases respectively, with 13 bases between them. As DNA, the CDR3 is TGTGCCAGCAGTTACCCCAGTGGGGGGGACTATGGCTACACCTTC. It is translated as CASSYPSGGDYGYTF.

A single count supports this clone. The CDR3 reads CASTSGTANNEKLFF. The CDR3 DNA reads TGTGCCAGCACTTCCGGGACAGCTAATAATGAAAAACTGTTTTTT. The rearrangement joins TRBV28 to TRBJ1-4, with TRBD1 identical over 7 bases. The junction had 9 bases not matched to a gene; V was cut back by 7 bases and J by 4 bases. This CDR3 is 15 amino acids long. Per germline, CDR1 MDHEN and CDR2 SYDVKM.

On this clone itself: The same CDR3 also results from other DNA sequences found in this sample. The genes are TRBV6-2 or TRBV6-3 and TRBJ1-1; D unclear. The CDR3 is 14 residues long. CDR1 and CDR2 from the germline V gene are MNHEY and SVGEGT. Trimming cost V 2 bases and J 4 bases, with 11 bases left between them. CDR3 loop: CASSYGGVGTEAFF. The CDR3 bases are TGTGCCAGCAGTTACGGTGGGGTCGGCACTGAAGCTTTCTTT.

The chain has TRBV2 and TRBJ2-3; the D is unclear. The V and J ends lost 7 bases and 2 bases respectively, with 4 bases between them. Germline CDR1 reads SNHLY; CDR2 reads FYNNEI. The CDR3 loop spans 11 amino acids. The CDR3 protein is CASTDTDTQYF. The CDR3 coding sequence is TGTGCCAGCACAGACACAGATACGCAGTATTTT.

The chain employs TRBV6-2 or TRBV6-3 and TRBJ1-1; D possibly corresponds to TRBD1 (5 bases). V gave up 2 bases and J gave up 0 bases, with 13 bases separating them. Germline values: CDR1 MNHEY, CDR2 SVGEGT. The CDR3 spans 16 residues. The CDR3, as DNA: TGTGCCAGCAGTTACCGAGGGGCCCTCATGAACACTGAAGCTTTCTTT. It translates to CASSYRGALMNTEAFF.

V usage is TRBV11-2 and J usage is TRBJ2-1, with TRBD2 identical over 9 bases. CDR3 length: 14 amino acids. Germline CDR1 reads SGHAT; CDR2 reads FQNNGV. V lost 0 bases and J lost 10; bases outside the gene matches: 4. The CDR3: CASSLELAGEEQFF. The CDR3, as DNA: TGTGCCAGCAGCTTAGAATTAGCGGGAGAAGAGCAGTTCTTC.

V and J are TRBV5-4 and TRBJ1-4; 9 positions match TRBD1. With 0 bases clipped from V and 5 bases from J, the junction kept 5 bases outside the gene matches. This CDR3 contains 16 residues. CDR1 is SGHNT, CDR2 YYREEE, per germline (reference sequence). CDR3 nucleotide sequence: TGTGCCAGCAGCTTGGGGGCCGGGACAGGGAATGAAAAACTGTTTTTT. As protein: CASSLGAGTGNEKLFF.

The chain recombines TRBV6-6 with TRBJ2-7; a possible D gene is TRBD2 (5 bases). The V gene lost 0 bases and the J gene lost 5 bases, with 14 bases spanning the gap. The CDR3 is 15 amino acids. CDR1 and CDR2 from the germline V gene are MNHNY and SVGAGI (reference sequence). The CDR3 reads CASSYSLQAGDEQYF. The CDR3, as DNA: TGTGCCAGCAGTTACTCTTTGCAGGCCGGGGACGAGCAGTACTTC.

V and J are TRBV19 and TRBJ2-3, with D possibly being TRBD1 (5 bases). The germline CDR1 and CDR2 sequences are LNHDA and SQIVND (reference sequence). V gave up 5 bases and J gave up 3 bases, with 9 bases separating them. The CDR3 loop spans 13 amino acids. CDR3 amino acids: CASSPRQTDTQYF. Here the CDR3 DNA reads TGTGCCAGTAGTCCCAGACAGACAGATACGCAGTATTTT.

V gene TRBV19 combines with J gene TRBJ1-2; D remains unclear. Germline V gene data show CDR1 as LNHDA and CDR2 as SQIVND (reference sequence). Trimming took off 4 bases at V and 4 bases at J, with 13 bases between the two ends. This CDR3 contains 14 residues. CDR3 region: CASSTPGFVYGYTF. The CDR3 DNA sequence: TGTGCCAGTAGTACCCCCGGGTTCGTCTATGGCTACACCTTC.

The chain is built from TRBV9 and TRBJ1-2; no clear D. This CDR3 comprises 17 residues. CDR1 is SGDLS, CDR2 YYNGEE, per germline. V dropped 6 bases and J dropped 0 bases, with 21 bases sitting between them. The CDR3 bases are TGTGCCAGCAATCCCTCGGGTCAGACACAAGCTAACTATGGCTACACCTTC. Translating gives CASNPSGQTQANYGYTF. The entire variable domain, with the rest obtained from reference TRBV9 and TRBJ1-2, is as follows: DSGVTQTPKHLITATGQRVTLRCSPRSGDLSVYWYQQSLDQGLQFLIQYYNGEERAKGNILERFSAQQFPDLHSELNLSSLELGDSALYFCASNPSGQTQANYGYTFGSGTRLTVV.

This clone was found once. The CDR3 sequence is CAWSVRSGRAIYEQYF. CDR3 sequence (DNA): TGTGCCTGGAGTGTACGAAGCGGGAGGGCCATCTACGAGCAGTACTTC. The rearrangement links TRBV30 to TRBJ2-7; 10 bases line up with TRBD2. Per germline, CDR1 GTSNPN and CDR2 SVGIG (reference sequence). The CDR3 spans 16 residues. V dropped 0 bases and J dropped 3; count of bases not matched to a gene: 8.

This clone was observed once. The V gene is TRBV5-1, the J gene TRBJ2-7; tentatively, D is TRBD1 or TRBD2 (6 bases each). The CDR3 is 17 amino acids. From germline, CDR1 is SGHRS and CDR2 YFSETQ. Trimming took 0 bases from V and 3 from J, leaving 19 bases between them. CDR3 nucleotides: TGCGCCAGCAGCTTGGCCGTAACAGGGAGGAGAGACTACGAGCAGTACTTC. It codes for CASSLAVTGRRDYEQYF.

The gene calls are TRBV3-1 (or the pseudogene TRBV3-2) and TRBJ2-5; 13 bases are shared with TRBD2. With 5 bases clipped from V and 2 bases from J, the junction kept 11 bases outside the gene matches. Germline CDR1 is LGHDT and CDR2 is YNNKEL (reference sequence). The CDR3 is made up of 18 amino acids. The CDR3 nucleotides read TGTGCCAGCAGCGCGACCCGGACTAGCGGGAGTTTACAAGAGACCCAGTACTTC. Translated, it gives CASSATRTSGSLQETQYF.

This clone was seen once. This chain connects TRBV29-1 to TRBJ2-1; 7 nucleotides match TRBD2. The CDR3 totals 14 residues. Trimming cost V 1 base and J 5 bases; bases outside gene matches: 5. Germline CDR1 reads SQVTM; CDR2 reads ANQGSEA. The DNA for the CDR3 is TGCAGCGTTGAAGCGGGAGGTTCAAACAATGAGCAGTTCTTC. It codes for CSVEAGGSNNEQFF.

The genes are TRBV30 and TRBJ2-7; possibly TRBD1 for D (5 bases). The CDR3 has 11 amino acids. V lost 5 bases, J lost 3 bases, and 8 bases lay in between. Germline-derived CDR1 and CDR2 are GTSNPN and SVGIG (reference sequence). The CDR3 loop reads CAWGAVYEQYF. DNA of the CDR3: TGTGCCTGGGGGGCCGTCTACGAGCAGTACTTC.

The chain combines TRBV23-1 with TRBJ2-7, with TRBD1 as a possible D gene (5 bases). TRBV23-1 is sorted into the ORF group, with uncertain function. V was cut by 0 bases and J by 4 bases, with 13 bases left in between. There are 15 residues in the CDR3. The DNA for the CDR3 is TGCGCCAGCAGTCAATCGACGACAGCGACTTACGAGCAGTACTTC. It yields the protein CASSQSTTATYEQYF.

The chain combines TRBV18 with TRBJ1-2; 7 bases align to TRBD1. The CDR3 runs to 17 residues. After removal of 3 bases from V and 2 bases from J, the junction contained 12 bases not matched to a gene. The germline V gene has CDR1 KGHSH and CDR2 LQKENI. DNA for the CDR3: TGTGCCAGCTCACCTGACAGGGTTACTGGTGTCAACTATGGCTACACCTTC. Translated, it gives CASSPDRVTGVNYGYTF. The complete variable domain, with remaining parts taken from reference TRBV18 and TRBJ1-2, reads NAGVMQNPRHLVRRRGQEARLRCSPMKGHSHVYWYRQLPEEGLKFMVYLQKENIIDESGMPKERFSAEFPKEGPSILRIQQVVRGDSAAYFCASSPDRVTGVNYGYTFGSGTRLTVV.

The chain recombines TRBV2 with TRBJ2-1; 9 positions agree with TRBD2. The CDR3 contains 16 residues. The J segment lost 5 bases and the V segment lost 5 bases, leaving 10 bases of the junction unmatched. CDR1 and CDR2 (germline): SNHLY, FYNNEI. The DNA of the CDR3 is TGTGCCAGCAGTACTTATAGCGGGAGATGGGACAATGAGCAGTTCTTC. Amino acid sequence: CASSTYSGRWDNEQFF.

The V and J genes are TRBV19 and TRBJ1-2, with TRBD1 identical over 8 bases. Trimming took 7 bases from V and 4 from J; bases not matched to a gene: 2. This CDR3 contains 12 residues. The V gene's germline CDR1 is LNHDA and CDR2 SQIVND (reference sequence). The CDR3 reads CASNTGGYGYTF. The CDR3 nucleotides are TGTGCCAGTAATACAGGGGGCTATGGCTACACCTTC.

The chain recombines TRBV6-2 or TRBV6-3 with TRBJ1-1, with 7 nucleotides matching TRBD1. The CDR3 length is 14 residues. Germline trimming cut 5 bases from V and 5 bases from J; bases unmatched to any gene: 8. Germline lookup yields CDR1 MNHEY and CDR2 SVGEGT. CDR3 sequence: CASSPDRELTEAFF. CDR3 nucleotides: TGTGCCAGCAGTCCCGACAGGGAGTTAACTGAAGCTTTCTTT.

CDR3 amino acids: CGTALGGKMETQYF. As DNA, the CDR3 is TGTGGGACAGCGCTCGGGGGAAAAATGGAGACCCAGTACTTC. The chain carries TRBV30 and TRBJ2-5; D is tentatively TRBD1 or TRBD2 (6 bases each). CDR3 length: 14 amino acids. The germline V gene has CDR1 GTSNPN and CDR2 SVGIG (reference sequence).

The chain joins TRBV12-3 or TRBV12-4 to TRBJ1-1; 7 bases map to TRBD1. V dropped 4 bases and J dropped 3; count of bases not matched to a gene: 2. The CDR3 runs to 13 residues. The CDR3 is CASSSRGYTEAFF. The DNA for the CDR3 is TGTGCCAGCAGTTCCAGGGGGTACACTGAAGCTTTCTTT.

The gene calls are TRBV5-1 and TRBJ2-5; D is ambiguous. The CDR3 consists of 13 residues. Germline assignment: CDR1 SGHRS and CDR2 YFSETQ. V was cut by 2 bases and J by 5 bases, with 10 bases left in between. CDR3 in amino acids: CASSLFVLETQYF. CDR3 nucleotides: TGCGCCAGCAGCTTATTCGTCCTGGAGACCCAGTACTTC. The entire variable domain, with the rest obtained from reference TRBV5-1 and TRBJ2-5, is as follows: KAGVTQTPRYLIKTRGQQVTLSCSPISGHRSVSWYQQTPGQGLQFLFEYFSETQRNKGNFPGRFSGRQFSNSRSEMNVSTLELGDSALYLCASSLFVLETQYFGPGTRLLVL.

The J gene is TRBJ1-3, the V gene TRBV20-1; D unresolved. Trimming removed 3 bases at V and 7 bases at J, with 7 bases between. The CDR3 runs 11 residues. Germline lookup yields CDR1 DFQATT and CDR2 SNEGSKA (reference sequence). CDR3 coding DNA: TGCAGTGCTAGGGGGTTGAACACCATATATTTT. Protein sequence: CSARGLNTIYF.

The chain recombines TRBV15 with TRBJ1-5; weak D call: TRBD1 (5 bases). The V and J ends lost 3 bases and 4 bases respectively, with 10 bases between them. This CDR3 contains 14 residues. Germline CDR1 LNHNV, CDR2 YYDKDF (reference sequence). The CDR3 region is CATSSRRGNQPQHF. CDR3 DNA sequence: TGTGCCACCAGCAGCCGACGGGGGAATCAGCCCCAGCATTTT.

The chain recombines TRBV5-1 with TRBJ1-2; possible D gene TRBD1, 6 bases. The CDR3 consists of 15 residues. Trimming removed 2 bases at V and 4 bases at J, with 15 bases between. From germline, CDR1 is SGHRS and CDR2 YFSETQ. The CDR3 DNA reads as TGCGCCAGCAGCTTCGGGGGGGCTAACATCTATGGCTACACCTTC. Residues: CASSFGGANIYGYTF.

The chain recombines TRBV6-5 with TRBJ2-2, with D possibly called TRBD1 or TRBD2 (5 bases each). The CDR3 has 15 amino acids. Germline assignment: CDR1 MNHEY and CDR2 SVGAGI. Trimming removed 8 bases at V and 6 bases at J, with 19 bases between. The DNA of the CDR3 is TGTGCCAGCCGCCTACTAGGGACGCCCCCCGGGGAGCTGTTTTTT. It yields the protein CASRLLGTPPGELFF.

This chain uses TRBV5-1 with TRBJ1-4; 8 bases are shared with TRBD1. CDR3 size: 15 residues. Germline loops: CDR1 SGHRS, CDR2 YFSETQ. V gave up 4 bases and J gave up 7 bases; unmatched junction bases: 9. CDR3 residues: CASSKGQGYGEKLFF. The DNA of the CDR3 is TGCGCCAGCAGCAAAGGACAGGGTTACGGTGAAAAACTGTTTTTT.